The 5 T cell receptor beta chains presented below share a single source sample, sequenced in a study of blood T cell repertoires in COVID-19. TCRdb's table, derived via immunoSEQ multiplex PCR, lists solely in-frame clones and lacks some. This table has some 490,000 clones, more than 85% appearing once. The sample comprised PBMCs or T cells enriched from blood (not recorded which). The source of these receptors is a woman aged 55-70 years who had recovered from COVID-19.

The chain employs TRBV5-6 and TRBJ2-5; 9 bases are shared with TRBD1. The CDR3 length is 17 residues. Germline V lookup: CDR1 SGHDT, CDR2 YYEEEE. J lost 4 bases, V lost 2 bases, and 12 bases had no gene match. The CDR3 region has the DNA TGTGCCAGCAGCTTTTCCTACCTCCCGGGACAGGGAGAGACCCAGTACTTC. It specifies CASSFSYLPGQGETQYF.

V and J are TRBV3-1 (or the pseudogene TRBV3-2) and TRBJ1-1; D uncertain. The CDR3 has 15 residues. CDR1 is LGHDT, CDR2 YNNKEL, per germline (reference sequence). The V gene lost 4 bases and the J gene lost 2 bases, with 14 bases spanning the gap. The CDR3 sequence is CASSRSPMGNTEAFF. In DNA form, the CDR3 reads TGTGCCAGCAGCCGTAGTCCGATGGGCAACACTGAAGCTTTCTTT.

Points on this clone: The sample contains more than one DNA sequence encoding this CDR3. The DNA for the CDR3 is TGTGCCAGCAGCGTAGGAACAGGGAACACTGAAGCTTTCTTT. It is translated as CASSVGTGNTEAFF. The chain carries TRBV9 and TRBJ1-1; D may be TRBD1 (5 bases). The V end lost 0 bases, the J end lost 1 base, and 7 bases lay between the germline ends. The CDR3 extends over 14 amino acids. Germline V CDR1 and CDR2: SGDLS, YYNGEE. The complete variable domain, with remaining parts taken from reference TRBV9 and TRBJ1-1, reads DSGVTQTPKHLITATGQRVTLRCSPRSGDLSVYWYQQSLDQGLQFLIQYYNGEERAKGNILERFSAQQFPDLHSELNLSSLELGDSALYFCASSVGTGNTEAFFGQGTRLTVV.

This clone was seen only a few times. The chain couples TRBV4-1 to TRBJ1-6, with TRBD1 identical over 7 bases. The germline CDR1 and CDR2 sequences are MGHRA and YSYEKL. This CDR3 has 16 amino acids. After removal of 1 base from V and 7 bases from J, the junction contained 7 bases not matched to a gene. The CDR3 DNA is TGCGCCAGCAGCCAAGCCACCGCAGGGGGAAATTCACCCCTCCACTTT. Protein sequence: CASSQATAGGNSPLHF.

The chain links TRBV13 to TRBJ1-1; no firm D call. This CDR3 comprises 16 residues. Trimming took off 0 bases at V and 3 bases at J, with 14 bases between the two ends. The germline V gene has CDR1 PRHDT and CDR2 FYEKMQ (reference sequence). In DNA form, the CDR3 reads TGTGCCAGCAGCTTAGGCCTACTTAAGATGTACACTGAAGCTTTCTTT. Protein product: CASSLGLLKMYTEAFF.